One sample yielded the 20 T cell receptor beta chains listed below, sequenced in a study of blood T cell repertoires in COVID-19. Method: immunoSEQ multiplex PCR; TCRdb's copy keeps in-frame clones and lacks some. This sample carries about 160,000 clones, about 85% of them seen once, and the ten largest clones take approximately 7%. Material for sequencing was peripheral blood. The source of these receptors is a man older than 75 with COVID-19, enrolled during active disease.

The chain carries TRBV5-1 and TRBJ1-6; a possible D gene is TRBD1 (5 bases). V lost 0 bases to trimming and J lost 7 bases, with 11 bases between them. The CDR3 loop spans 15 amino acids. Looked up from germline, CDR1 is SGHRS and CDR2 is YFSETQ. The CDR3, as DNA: TGCGCCAGCAGCTTGGCCGCGGGGGGGAATTCACCCCTCCACTTT. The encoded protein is CASSLAAGGNSPLHF.

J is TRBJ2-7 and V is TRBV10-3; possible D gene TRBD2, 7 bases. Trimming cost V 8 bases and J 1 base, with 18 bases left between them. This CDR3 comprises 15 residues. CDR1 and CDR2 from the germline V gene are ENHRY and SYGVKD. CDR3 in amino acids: CAIGGGGRGSYEQYF. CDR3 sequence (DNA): TGTGCCATCGGGGGAGGGGGACGGGGATCCTACGAGCAGTACTTC.

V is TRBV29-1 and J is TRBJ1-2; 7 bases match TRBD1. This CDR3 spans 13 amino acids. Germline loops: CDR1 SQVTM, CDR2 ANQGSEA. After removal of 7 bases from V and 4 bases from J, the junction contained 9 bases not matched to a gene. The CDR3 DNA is TGCAGCGCCTCCGTCCCAGGGGGCTATGGCTACACCTTC. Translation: CSASVPGGYGYTF.

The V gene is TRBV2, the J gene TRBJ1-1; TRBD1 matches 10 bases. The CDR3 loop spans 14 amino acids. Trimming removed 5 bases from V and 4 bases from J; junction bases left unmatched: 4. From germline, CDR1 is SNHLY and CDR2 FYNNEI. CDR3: CASSLWTGGTEAFF. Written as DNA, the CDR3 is TGTGCCAGCAGTCTTTGGACAGGGGGCACTGAAGCTTTCTTT.

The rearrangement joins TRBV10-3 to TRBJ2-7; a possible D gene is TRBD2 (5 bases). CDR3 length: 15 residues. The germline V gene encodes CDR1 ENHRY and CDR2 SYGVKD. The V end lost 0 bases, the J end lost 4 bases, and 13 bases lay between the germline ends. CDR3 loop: CAISESGLATYEQYF. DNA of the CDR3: TGTGCCATCAGTGAGTCAGGCCTAGCAACATACGAGCAGTACTTC.

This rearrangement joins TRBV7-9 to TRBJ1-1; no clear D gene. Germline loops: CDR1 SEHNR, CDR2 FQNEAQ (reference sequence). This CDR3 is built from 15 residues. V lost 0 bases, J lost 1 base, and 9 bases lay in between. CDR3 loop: CASSLAMTGNTEAFF. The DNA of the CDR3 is TGTGCCAGCAGCTTAGCGATGACGGGGAACACTGAAGCTTTCTTT. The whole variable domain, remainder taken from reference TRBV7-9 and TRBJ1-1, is DTGVSQNPRHKITKRGQNVTFRCDPISEHNRLYWYRQTLGQGPEFLTYFQNEAQLEKSRLLSDRFSAERPKGSFSTLEIQRTEQGDSAMYLCASSLAMTGNTEAFFGQGTRLTVV.

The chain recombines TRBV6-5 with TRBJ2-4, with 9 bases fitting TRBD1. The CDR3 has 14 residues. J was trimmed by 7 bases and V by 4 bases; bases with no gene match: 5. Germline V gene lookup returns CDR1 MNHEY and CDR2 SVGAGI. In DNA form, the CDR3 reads TGTGCCAGCAGTTCGGGTACAGGGGGCAACATTCAGTACTTC. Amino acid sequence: CASSSGTGGNIQYF.

CDR3 in amino acids: CASSLALQGGNEQFF. In nucleotides, the CDR3 is TGTGCCAGCAGCTTAGCTTTACAGGGTGGGAATGAGCAGTTCTTC. This sequence joins TRBV7-2 and TRBJ2-1; D may be TRBD1 (6 bases). The V gene lost 0 bases and the J gene lost 7 bases, with 13 bases spanning the gap. The CDR3 is 15 residues long. Looked up from germline, CDR1 is SGHTA and CDR2 is FQGNSA.

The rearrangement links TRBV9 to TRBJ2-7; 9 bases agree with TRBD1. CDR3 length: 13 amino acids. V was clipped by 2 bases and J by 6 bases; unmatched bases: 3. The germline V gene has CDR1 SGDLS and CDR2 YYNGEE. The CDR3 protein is CASSVGTGLEQYF. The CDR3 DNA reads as TGTGCCAGCAGCGTCGGGACAGGGCTCGAGCAGTACTTC.

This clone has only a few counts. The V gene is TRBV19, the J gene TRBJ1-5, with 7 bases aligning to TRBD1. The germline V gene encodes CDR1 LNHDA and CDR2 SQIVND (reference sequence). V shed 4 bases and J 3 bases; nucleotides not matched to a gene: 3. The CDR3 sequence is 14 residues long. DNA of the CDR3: TGTGCCAGTAGTAAGGACAGGCTCAATCAGCCCCAGCATTTT. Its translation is CASSKDRLNQPQHF.

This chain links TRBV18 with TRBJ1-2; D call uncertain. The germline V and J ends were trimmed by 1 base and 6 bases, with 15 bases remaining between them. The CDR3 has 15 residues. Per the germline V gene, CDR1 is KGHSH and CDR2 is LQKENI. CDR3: CASSPLSGSQDGYTF. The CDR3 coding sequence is TGTGCCAGCTCACCACTCTCGGGGAGTCAGGATGGCTACACCTTC.

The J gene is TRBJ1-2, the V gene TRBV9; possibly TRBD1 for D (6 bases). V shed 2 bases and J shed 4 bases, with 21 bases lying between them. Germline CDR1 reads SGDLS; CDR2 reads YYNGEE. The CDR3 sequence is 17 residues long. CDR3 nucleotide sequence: TGTGCCAGCAGCGTTAGCACAGGGCTCAACTCCGGCTATGGCTACACCTTC. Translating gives CASSVSTGLNSGYGYTF. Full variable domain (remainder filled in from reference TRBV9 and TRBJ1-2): DSGVTQTPKHLITATGQRVTLRCSPRSGDLSVYWYQQSLDQGLQFLIQYYNGEERAKGNILERFSAQQFPDLHSELNLSSLELGDSALYFCASSVSTGLNSGYGYTFGSGTRLTVV.

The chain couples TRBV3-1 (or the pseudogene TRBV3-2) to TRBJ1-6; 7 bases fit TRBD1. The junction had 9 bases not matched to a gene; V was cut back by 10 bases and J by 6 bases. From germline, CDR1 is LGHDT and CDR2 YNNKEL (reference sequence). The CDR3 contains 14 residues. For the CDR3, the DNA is TGTGCCACTTCAAAACGACAGGGTAATTCACCCCTCCACTTT. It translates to CATSKRQGNSPLHF.

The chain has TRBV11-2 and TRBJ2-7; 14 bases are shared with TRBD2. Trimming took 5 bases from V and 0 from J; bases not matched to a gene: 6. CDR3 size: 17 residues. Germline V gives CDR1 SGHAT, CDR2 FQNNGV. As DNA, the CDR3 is TGTGCCAGCAGCCCGGGACTAGCGGGGGCGTCCTCCTACGAGCAGTACTTC. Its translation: CASSPGLAGASSYEQYF.

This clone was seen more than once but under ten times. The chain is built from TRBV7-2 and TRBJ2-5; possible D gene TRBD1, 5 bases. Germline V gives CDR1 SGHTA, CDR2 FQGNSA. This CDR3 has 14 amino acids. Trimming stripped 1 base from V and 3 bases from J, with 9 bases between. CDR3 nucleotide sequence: TGTGCCAGCAGCTTAGGGACACATGAAGAGACCCAGTACTTC. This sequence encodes CASSLGTHEETQYF. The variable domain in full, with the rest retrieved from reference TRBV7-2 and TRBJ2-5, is GAGVSQSPSNKVTEKGKDVELRCDPISGHTALYWYRQSLGQGLEFLIYFQGNSAPDKSGLPSDRFSAERTGGSVSTLTIQRTQQEDSAVYLCASSLGTHEETQYFGPGTRLLVL.

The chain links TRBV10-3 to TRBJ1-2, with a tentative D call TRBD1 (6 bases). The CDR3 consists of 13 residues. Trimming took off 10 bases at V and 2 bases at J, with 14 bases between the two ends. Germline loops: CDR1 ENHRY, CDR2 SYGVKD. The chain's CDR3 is CATRGPANYGYTF. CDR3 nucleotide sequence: TGTGCCACCAGGGGCCCCGCCAACTATGGCTACACCTTC.

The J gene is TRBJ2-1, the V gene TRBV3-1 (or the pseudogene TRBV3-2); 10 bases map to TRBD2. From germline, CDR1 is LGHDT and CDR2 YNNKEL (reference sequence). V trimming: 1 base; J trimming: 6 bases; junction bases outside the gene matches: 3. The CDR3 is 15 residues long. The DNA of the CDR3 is TGTGCCAGCAGCCAAGGAACTAGCGGGGTCAATGAGCAGTTCTTC. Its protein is CASSQGTSGVNEQFF.

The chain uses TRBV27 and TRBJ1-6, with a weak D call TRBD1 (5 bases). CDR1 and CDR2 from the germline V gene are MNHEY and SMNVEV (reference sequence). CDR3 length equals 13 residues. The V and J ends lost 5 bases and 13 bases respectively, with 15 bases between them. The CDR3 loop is CASSGAGTAPLHF. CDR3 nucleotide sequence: TGTGCCAGCAGTGGAGCGGGGACGGCTCCCCTCCACTTT.

The chain's CDR3 is CAISDRYDGNYGYTF. For the CDR3, the DNA is TGTGCCATCAGTGACAGGTACGATGGAAACTATGGCTACACCTTC. The V and J genes are TRBV10-3 and TRBJ1-2; no clear D. The germline CDR1 and CDR2 sequences are ENHRY and SYGVKD. Trimming took 3 bases from V and 2 from J, leaving 13 bases between them. The CDR3 covers 15 residues.

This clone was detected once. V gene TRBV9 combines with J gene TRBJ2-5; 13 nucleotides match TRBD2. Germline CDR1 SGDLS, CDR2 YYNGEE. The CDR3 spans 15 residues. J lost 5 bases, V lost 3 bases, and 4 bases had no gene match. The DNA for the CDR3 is TGTGCCAGCAGCGCCCCGGGACTAGCGGGGGAGACCCAGTACTTC. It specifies CASSAPGLAGETQYF.